The TCR beta chain described here comes from a study of spatial heterogeneity in lung cancer. Study information: Approximately 24 months after resection was the median timing of the follow-up PBMC samples, which were sequenced when available. An average of more than ten raw reads was observed per unique TCR and UMI combination.

A note on this clonotype: Antigen: not known.

Time point described: blood at routine non-recurrence follow-up after resection. Study-wide findings and caveats: The study found ubiquitous expanded tumor TCRs in blood more at resection than follow-up.

Every individual TCR cDNA molecule carried its own unique molecular identifier, which allowed correction of PCR and sequencing errors. TCRdb reanalysed the 5' RACE reads using MiXCR and keeps one entry per CDR3 protein. The sample has about 43,000 distinct CDR3 sequences, approximately 24% seen once. This sequence originates from a female donor with early-stage non-small cell lung cancer. The specimen comprised PBMCs, sampled at follow-up.

The CDR3 spells CASSASGMSSYNEQFF. CDR3 sequence (DNA): TGTGCCAGCAGCGCTAGCGGTATGAGCTCCTACAATGAGCAGTTCTTC. The gene calls are TRBV9 and TRBJ2-1; 7 bases map to TRBD2. CDR1 and CDR2 (germline): SGDLS, YYNGEE. V trimming: 3 bases; J trimming: 0 bases; junction bases outside the gene matches: 6. The CDR3 runs to 16 residues.